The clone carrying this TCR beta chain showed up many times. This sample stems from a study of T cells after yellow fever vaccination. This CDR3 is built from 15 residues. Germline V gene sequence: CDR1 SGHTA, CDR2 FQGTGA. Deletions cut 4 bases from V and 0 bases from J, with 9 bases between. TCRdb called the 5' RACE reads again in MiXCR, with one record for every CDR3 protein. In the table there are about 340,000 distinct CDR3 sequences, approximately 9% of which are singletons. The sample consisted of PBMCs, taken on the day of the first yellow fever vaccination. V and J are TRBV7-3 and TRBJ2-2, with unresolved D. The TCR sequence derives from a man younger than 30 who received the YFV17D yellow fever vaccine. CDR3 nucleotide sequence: TGTGCCAGCAGCTCGACTCCTTCGAACACCGGGGAGCTGTTTTTT. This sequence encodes CASSSTPSNTGELFF. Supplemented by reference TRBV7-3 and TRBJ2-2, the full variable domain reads GAGVSQTPSNKVTEKGKYVELRCDPISGHTALYWYRQSLGQGPEFLIYFQGTGAADDSGLPNDRFFAVRPEGSVSTLKIQRTERGDSAVYLCASSSTPSNTGELFFGEGSRLTVL.